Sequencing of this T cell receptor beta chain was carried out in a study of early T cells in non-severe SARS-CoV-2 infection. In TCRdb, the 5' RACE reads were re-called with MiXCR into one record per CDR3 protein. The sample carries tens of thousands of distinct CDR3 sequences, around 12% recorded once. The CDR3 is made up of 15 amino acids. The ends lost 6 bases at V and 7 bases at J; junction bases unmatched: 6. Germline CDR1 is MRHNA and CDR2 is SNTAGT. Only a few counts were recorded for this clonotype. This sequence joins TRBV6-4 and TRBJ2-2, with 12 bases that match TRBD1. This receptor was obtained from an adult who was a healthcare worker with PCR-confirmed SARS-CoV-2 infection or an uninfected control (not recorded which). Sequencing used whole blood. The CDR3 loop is CASSRDRGRSGELFF. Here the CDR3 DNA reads TGTGCCAGCAGCCGGGACAGGGGGCGCAGCGGGGAGCTGTTTTTT.